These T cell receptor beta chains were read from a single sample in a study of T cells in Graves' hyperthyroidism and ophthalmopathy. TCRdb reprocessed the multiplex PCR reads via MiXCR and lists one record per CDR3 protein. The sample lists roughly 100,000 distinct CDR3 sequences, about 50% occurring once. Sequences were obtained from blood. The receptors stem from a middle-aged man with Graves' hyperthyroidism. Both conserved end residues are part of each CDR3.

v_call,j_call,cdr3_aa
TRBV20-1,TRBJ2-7,CSASIGGGQYF
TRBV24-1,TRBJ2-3,CATSDCGTLTDTQYF
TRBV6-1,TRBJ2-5,CASSASTGSQETQYF
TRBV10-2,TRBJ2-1,CASRVGGSGEQFF
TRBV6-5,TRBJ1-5,CASVRTIIPQHF
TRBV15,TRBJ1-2,CATSSDRFTNYGYTF
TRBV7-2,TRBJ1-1,CASSLGGQLNTEAFF
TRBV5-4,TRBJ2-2,CASSLRFPPGELFF
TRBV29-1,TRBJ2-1,CSGQRGGNEQSF
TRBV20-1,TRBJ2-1,CSARDFGGSSYNEQFF
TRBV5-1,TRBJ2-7,CASSSGVSSYEQYF
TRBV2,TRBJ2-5,CASSDPDRGETQYF
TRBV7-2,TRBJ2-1,CASSYLTTGKGYNEQFF
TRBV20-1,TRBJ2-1,CSARGAALNEQFF
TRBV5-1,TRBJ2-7,CASRTSGSYEQYF
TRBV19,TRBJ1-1,CAGRVYTEAFF
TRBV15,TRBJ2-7,CATSSLAGDYEQYF
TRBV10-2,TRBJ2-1,CASSERQGAFYGVSSYNEQFF
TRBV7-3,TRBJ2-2,CASSKGLAGATGELLF
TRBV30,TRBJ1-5,CAWSRAGNQPQHF
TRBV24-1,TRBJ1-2,CATSSGQTIYGYTF
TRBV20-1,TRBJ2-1,CSASPRTYNEQFF
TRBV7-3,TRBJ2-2,CASSTNRNTGELFF
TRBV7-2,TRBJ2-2,CASSPPSGGFGELFF
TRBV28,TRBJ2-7,CASSARHTSSYGQYF
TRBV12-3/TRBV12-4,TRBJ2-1,CASSLLAGVLEQFF
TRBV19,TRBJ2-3,CASSNYGTSGFDTQYF
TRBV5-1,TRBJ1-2,CASSLGQAGYGYTF
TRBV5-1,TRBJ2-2,CASGFTGLDTGELFF
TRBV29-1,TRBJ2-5,CSSYFWETQYF
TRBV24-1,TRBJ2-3,CATDGGSANYNEQYF
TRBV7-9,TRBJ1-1,CASSLGTANTGAFF
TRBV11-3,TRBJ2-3,CASSPGLVSTDTQYF
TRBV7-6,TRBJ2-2,CASSLVGPPPGELFF
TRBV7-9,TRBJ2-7,CASSLVSLGSSYEQYF
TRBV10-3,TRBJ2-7,CASSFGPVGQYF
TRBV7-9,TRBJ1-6,CASSLGHPSSYNSPLHF
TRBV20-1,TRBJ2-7,CSARGVSGQYEQYF
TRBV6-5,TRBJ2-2,CASSLTHGTPGRELFF
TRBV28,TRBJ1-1,CASRPTGTMNTEAFF
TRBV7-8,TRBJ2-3,CASRGGMNTDTQYF
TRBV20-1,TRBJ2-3,CSARMTGTDTQYF
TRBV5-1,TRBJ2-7,CASSLADRDEQYF
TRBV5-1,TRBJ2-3,CASSGGDTQYF
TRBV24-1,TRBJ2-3,CASSLGPSTDTQYF
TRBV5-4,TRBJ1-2,CASSLAGPQHGYTF
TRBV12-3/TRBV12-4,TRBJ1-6,CASSPTTNYNSPLHF
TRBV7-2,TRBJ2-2,CASSLGGQGTGELFF
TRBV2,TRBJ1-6,CASSPLGSSYNSPLHF
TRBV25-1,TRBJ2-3,CASTPMLGTSGDPADTQYF
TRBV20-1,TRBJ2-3,CSALGQAGADTQYF
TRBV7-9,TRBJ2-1,CASSQTGTGGNNEQFF
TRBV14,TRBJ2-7,CASSRGANNYEQYF
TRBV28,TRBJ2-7,CASSPSSGTTYEQYF
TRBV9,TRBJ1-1,CASSASDRTNTEAFF
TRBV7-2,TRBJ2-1,CASSQEVVRGGAADEQFF